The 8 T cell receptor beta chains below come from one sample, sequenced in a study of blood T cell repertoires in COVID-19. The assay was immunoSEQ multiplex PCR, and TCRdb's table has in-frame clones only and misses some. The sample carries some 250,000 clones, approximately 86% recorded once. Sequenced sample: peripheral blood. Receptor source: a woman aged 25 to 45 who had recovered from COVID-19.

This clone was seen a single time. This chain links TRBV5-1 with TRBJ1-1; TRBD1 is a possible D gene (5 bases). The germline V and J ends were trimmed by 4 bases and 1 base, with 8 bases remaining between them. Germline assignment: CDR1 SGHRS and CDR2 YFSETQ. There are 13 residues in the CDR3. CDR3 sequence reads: CASSPGWNTEAFF. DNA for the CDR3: TGCGCCAGCAGCCCAGGGTGGAACACTGAAGCTTTCTTT.

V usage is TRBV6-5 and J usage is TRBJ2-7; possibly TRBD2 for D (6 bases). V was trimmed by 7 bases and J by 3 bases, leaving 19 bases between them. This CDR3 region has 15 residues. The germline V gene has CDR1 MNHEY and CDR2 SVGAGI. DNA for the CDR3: TGTGCCAGCATACTCCAACGGGGAGGAGGCTACGAGCAGTACTTC. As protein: CASILQRGGGYEQYF.

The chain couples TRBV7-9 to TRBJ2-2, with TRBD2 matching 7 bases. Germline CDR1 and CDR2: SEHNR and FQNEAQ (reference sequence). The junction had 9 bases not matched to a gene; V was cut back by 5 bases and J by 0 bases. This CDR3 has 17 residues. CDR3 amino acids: CASSTQWAGANTGELFF. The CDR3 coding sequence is TGTGCCAGCAGCACCCAGTGGGCGGGGGCGAACACCGGGGAGCTGTTTTTT. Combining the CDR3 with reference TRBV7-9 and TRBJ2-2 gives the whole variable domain DTGVSQNPRHKITKRGQNVTFRCDPISEHNRLYWYRQTLGQGPEFLTYFQNEAQLEKSRLLSDRFSAERPKGSFSTLEIQRTEQGDSAMYLCASSTQWAGANTGELFFGEGSRLTVL.

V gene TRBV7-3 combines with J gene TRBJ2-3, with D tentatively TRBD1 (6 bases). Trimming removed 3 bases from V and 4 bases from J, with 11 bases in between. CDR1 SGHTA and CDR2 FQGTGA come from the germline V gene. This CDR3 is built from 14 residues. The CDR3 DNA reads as TGTGCCAGCAGCTTGTTCGACAGGTCAGATACGCAGTATTTT. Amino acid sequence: CASSLFDRSDTQYF.

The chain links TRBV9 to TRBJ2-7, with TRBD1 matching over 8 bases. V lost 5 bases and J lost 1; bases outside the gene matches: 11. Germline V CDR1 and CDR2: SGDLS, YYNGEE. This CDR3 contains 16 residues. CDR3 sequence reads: CASSPRQGQASYEQYF. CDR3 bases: TGTGCCAGCAGTCCAAGGCAGGGACAGGCATCCTACGAGCAGTACTTC.

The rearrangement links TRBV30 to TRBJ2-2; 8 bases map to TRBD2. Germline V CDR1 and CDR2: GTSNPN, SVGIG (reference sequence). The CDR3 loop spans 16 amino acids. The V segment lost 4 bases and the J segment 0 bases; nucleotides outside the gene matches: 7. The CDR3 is CAWMPSGPANTGELFF. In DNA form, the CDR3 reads TGTGCCTGGATGCCTAGCGGGCCAGCGAACACCGGGGAGCTGTTTTTT.

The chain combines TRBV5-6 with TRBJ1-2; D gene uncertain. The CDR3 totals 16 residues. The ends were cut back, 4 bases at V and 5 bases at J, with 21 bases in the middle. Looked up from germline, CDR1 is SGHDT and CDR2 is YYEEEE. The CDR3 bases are TGTGCCAGCAGCCGAGGGAGGTCGATACCGTTGTATGGCTACACCTTC. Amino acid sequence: CASSRGRSIPLYGYTF.

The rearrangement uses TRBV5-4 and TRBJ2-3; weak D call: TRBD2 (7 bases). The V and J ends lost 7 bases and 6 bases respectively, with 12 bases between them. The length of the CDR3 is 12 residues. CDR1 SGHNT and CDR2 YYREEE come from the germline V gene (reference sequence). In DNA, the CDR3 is TGTGCCAGCGGGGGGGCCGACGATACGCAGTATTTT. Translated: CASGGADDTQYF.